This TCR beta chain was found in a study of T-cell reconstitution after alpha-beta-depleted transplantation in children (dated by TCRdb to the mid-2010s). Background for the entire study: T-cell immune reconstitution after TCRalphabeta/CD19-depleted allogeneic hematopoietic cell transplantation in children was quantitatively tracked in the study by means of TCR repertoire profiling.

V sheds 2 bases and J sheds 8 bases, leaving 17 bases between their ends. CDR1 and CDR2 (SGHRS, YFSETQ) derive from the germline V gene. The CDR3 runs 15 residues from the cysteine to the phenylalanine. Left in the record is the CDR3 DNA by itself, 45 bases read in frame from the first base. According to the study, the label for this sample's treatment or condition signals: allogeneic hematopoietic cell transplantation with graft depleted of TCRalphabeta T cells and CD19 B cells. TCRalphabeta/CD19-depleted allogeneic hematopoietic cell grafts were given to the transplant recipients, all of whom were children. The receptor library was made with PCR. The sample was run on an Illumina HiSeq 2500. TCR library preparation used molecular barcoding, with unique molecular identifiers applied to normalize quantification of the TCRbeta repertoire. TCRdb reprocessed the public reads (quality trimming at Q25 with fastp, clone calling with MiXCR) and kept in-frame beta chains. Under each unique CDR3 protein, matching rows form one entry showing the most common genes and DNA. The table for this sample lists about 980,000 distinct CDR3 sequences; roughly 29% of them were counted only once. The ten largest clones take up about 28% of the sample.

This clonotype turned up a few times. Its antigen remains undetermined. Per-nucleotide qualities are absent, and no much larger clonotype sits a single base away. The paper's findings and limits, for the study overall: Over the following months the frequencies of hyperexpanded clones went down, and after one year T-cell counts and TCRbeta diversity were mostly credited to newly produced T cells. In some patients, the high TCRbeta diversity seen at day 60 was put down to recipient T cells and intrathymic progenitors that had survived conditioning. The apparently early recovery of alphabetaT-cell counts about two months after transplant reportedly depended on only several hundred rapidly expanded clones that came from non-depleted graft cells.

The V and J segments used are TRBV5-1 and TRBJ2-1, with no confident D gene call. Here the sequenced sample was PBMCs, mostly from graft donor cells, taken 360 days after TCRalphabeta/CD19-depleted stem cell transplant. The sequence was collected from a boy under three years old who had a stem cell transplant for SCID, so the T cells may come from the graft donor. The CDR3 protein: CASSFRADNDDEQFF. The DNA sequence reads TGCGCCAGCAGCTTCCGGGCTGATAATGATGATGAGCAGTTCTTC.